Presented here are 11 T cell receptor beta chains from one specimen sequenced in a study of T cell repertoires in cytomegalovirus infection. From the reads, TCRdb called clonotypes with MiXCR, one entry per CDR3 protein. The sample records 400,000 to 550,000 distinct CDR3 sequences, roughly 10% being singletons. Sequenced material: PBMCs. These receptors were obtained from a human donor in good health (CMV status not recorded). Some clones in this sample may be carry-over from other donors' samples.

The CDR3 here is CASSVSSDTQYF. CDR3 DNA sequence: TGTGCCAGCAGTGTAAGCTCAGATACGCAGTATTTT. The rearrangement uses TRBV2 and TRBJ2-3; D is unresolved. Germline CDR1 reads SNHLY; CDR2 reads FYNNEI. V was clipped by 4 bases and J by 4 bases, with 6 bases between them. There are 12 residues in the CDR3.

V and J are TRBV6-2 or TRBV6-3 and TRBJ2-7; D is possibly TRBD2 (6 bases). Germline CDR1 and CDR2: MNHEY and SVGEGT. V lost 5 bases, J lost 3 bases, and 20 bases lay in between. The CDR3 spans 16 residues. The CDR3 reads CASSPRRRDPIYEQYF. DNA of the CDR3: TGTGCCAGCAGTCCCAGACGGAGGGACCCGATCTACGAGCAGTACTTC.

This clonotype was seen at least ten times. The rearrangement joins TRBV7-9 to TRBJ1-3, with unresolved D. Between the trimmed V and J ends, which lost 2 bases and 2 bases, there was a span of 10 bases. The CDR3 runs 15 residues. Germline V gene lookup returns CDR1 SEHNR and CDR2 FQNEAQ (reference sequence). The CDR3 DNA reads TGTGCCAGCAGCTTACCTCGCGAGGCTGGAAACACCATATATTTT. It encodes CASSLPREAGNTIYF.

This clonotype was seen at least ten times. V gene TRBV20-1 combines with J gene TRBJ2-5; no definite D call. Germline CDR1 and CDR2: DFQATT and SNEGSKA (reference sequence). CDR3 length equals 12 residues. Between the trimmed V and J ends, which lost 3 bases and 2 bases, there was a span of 7 bases. The CDR3 region is CSASRRQETQYF. CDR3 bases: TGCAGTGCTAGCAGGCGTCAAGAGACCCAGTACTTC.

The chain is built from TRBV29-1 and TRBJ1-5; D may be TRBD1 (5 bases). CDR1 and CDR2 (germline): SQVTM, ANQGSEA. The ends were cut back, 5 bases at V and 2 bases at J, with 10 bases in the middle. The CDR3 covers 13 residues. CDR3 loop: CSVRGMGNQPQHF. Written as DNA, the CDR3 is TGCAGCGTTCGGGGGATGGGCAATCAGCCCCAGCATTTT.

The chain employs TRBV5-4 and TRBJ1-4; D gene unclear. Trimming left V 4 bases short and J 5 bases short, with 6 bases between. From germline, CDR1 is SGHNT and CDR2 YYREEE (reference sequence). CDR3 length: 12 residues. CDR3 nucleotides: TGTGCCAGCAGCCATCAAAATGAAAAACTGTTTTTT. Translating gives CASSHQNEKLFF. The full variable domain, in which reference TRBV5-4 and TRBJ1-4 provide the parts outside the CDR3, is ETGVTQSPTHLIKTRGQQVTLRCSSQSGHNTVSWYQQALGQGPQFIFQYYREEENGRGNFPPRFSGLQFPNYSSELNVNALELDDSALYLCASSHQNEKLFFGSGTQLSVL.

This clonotype was found a few times. The J gene is TRBJ2-1, the V gene TRBV27; 8 bases agree with TRBD2. J lost 8 bases, V lost 3 bases, and 6 bases had no gene match. Germline CDR1 MNHEY, CDR2 SMNVEV (reference sequence). There are 14 residues in the CDR3. CDR3 nucleotides: TGTGCCAGCAGTTTCCGTCGGGGGGGCGATGAGCAGTTCTTC. It codes for CASSFRRGGDEQFF.

This clonotype was found a few times. V gene TRBV27 combines with J gene TRBJ1-6; D unresolved. Trimming took off 4 bases at V and 6 bases at J, with 16 bases between the two ends. This CDR3 contains 16 residues. Germline V gene data show CDR1 as MNHEY and CDR2 as SMNVEV (reference sequence). CDR3 nucleotide sequence: TGTGCCAGCAGTTCCACCCCGACCGGACCTAATTCACCCCTCCACTTT. Translated: CASSSTPTGPNSPLHF.

This clonotype was seen at least ten times. The chain combines TRBV28 with TRBJ2-6; D remains ambiguous. The germline V gene has CDR1 MDHEN and CDR2 SYDVKM. The CDR3 has 16 amino acids. The V gene lost 5 bases and the J gene lost 0 bases, with 11 bases spanning the gap. CDR3 amino acids: CASSAPVGSGANVLTF. CDR3 nucleotide sequence: TGTGCCAGCAGTGCCCCCGTTGGCTCTGGGGCCAACGTCCTGACTTTC.

This clonotype was counted many times. The chain is built from TRBV5-4 and TRBJ2-7; 9 bases agree with TRBD2. Germline loops: CDR1 SGHNT, CDR2 YYREEE (reference sequence). The length of the CDR3 is 14 residues. The V and J ends lost 1 base and 6 bases, in that order; junction bases with no gene match: 5. The CDR3 nucleotides read TGTGCCAGCAGCTTGCCGCGGGAGGGCCTCGAGCAGTACTTC. This gives the protein CASSLPREGLEQYF.

At least ten counts were recorded for this clonotype. CDR3 sequence reads: CASSQPSGASYEQYF. For the CDR3, the DNA is TGTGCCAGCAGCCAACCCTCGGGGGCATCCTACGAGCAGTACTTC. The chain uses TRBV4-2 and TRBJ2-7; D may be TRBD1 or TRBD2 (6 bases each). The length of the CDR3 is 15 residues. Trimming pared 2 bases from V and 1 base from J, leaving 12 bases between. Per germline, CDR1 LGHNA and CDR2 YNFKEQ.